Below, one T cell receptor beta chain is given with its context. Its specificity is unknown. The junction had 5 bases not matched to a gene; V was cut back by 1 base and J by 4 bases. The CDR3 covers 15 residues. The germline V gene has CDR1 LNHNV and CDR2 YYDKDF (reference sequence). The PCR made use of 60 Vbeta and 13 Jbeta primers. Produced via immunoSEQ multiplex PCR; TCRdb's table is partial and in-frame only. The sample holds around 29,000 clones, about 60% seen once. This sample is drawn from a study of cytomegalovirus exposure and HLA in healthy donors. Whole-study results and caveats: Cytomegalovirus association was assigned to under 200 TCR beta chains. The majority of TCR sequences were rare, yet some public TCRs appeared in many donors. Roughly uniform depth of sequencing across donors was assumed in presence/absence analyses.

Sequenced material: PBMCs. This clonotype originated in a male donor in good health and CMV-seropositive. This chain joins TRBV15 and TRBJ1-2; 8 bases line up with TRBD1. CDR3 nucleotides: TGTGCCACCAGCAGAGCCTGGGACAGGACCTATGGCTACACCTTC. This encodes CATSRAWDRTYGYTF.